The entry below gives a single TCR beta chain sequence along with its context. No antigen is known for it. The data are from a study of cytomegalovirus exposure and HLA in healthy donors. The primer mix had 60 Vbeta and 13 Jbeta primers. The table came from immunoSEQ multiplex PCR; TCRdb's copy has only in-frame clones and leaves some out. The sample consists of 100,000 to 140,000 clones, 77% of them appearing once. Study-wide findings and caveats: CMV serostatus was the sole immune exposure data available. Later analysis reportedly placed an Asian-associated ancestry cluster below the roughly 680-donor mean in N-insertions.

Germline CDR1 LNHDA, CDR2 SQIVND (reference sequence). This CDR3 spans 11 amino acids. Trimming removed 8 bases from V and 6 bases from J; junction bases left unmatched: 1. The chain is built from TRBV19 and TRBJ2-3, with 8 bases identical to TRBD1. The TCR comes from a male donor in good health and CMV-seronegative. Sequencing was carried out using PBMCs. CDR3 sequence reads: CASRQGDTQYF. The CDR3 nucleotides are TGTGCCAGTCGACAGGGGGATACGCAGTATTTT.